A single sample is the source of the 11 T cell receptor beta chains below, sequenced in a study of shared clonotypes between healthy human individuals. Only in-frame clones appear in the TCRdb table, and some are missing; sequencing was by immunoSEQ multiplex PCR. The repertoire holds around 1.4 million clones, with approximately 98.5% as singletons. Material: naive CD4+ T cells sorted from blood. Subset reported: CD45RA+ positively selected. These receptors were obtained from a man aged 25-40 years in good health.

This sequence joins TRBV6-5 and TRBJ1-2; D is unclear. Trimming left V 5 bases short and J 2 bases short, with 15 bases between. Looked up from germline, CDR1 is MNHEY and CDR2 is SVGAGI. The CDR3 covers 15 residues. The CDR3 loop is CASSRKGLINYGYTF. The CDR3 DNA follows: TGTGCCAGCAGTCGAAAAGGACTGATCAACTATGGCTACACCTTC.

About this clone itself: The sample holds other DNA sequences that translate to the same CDR3. This chain joins TRBV10-3 and TRBJ2-1; D is tentatively TRBD1 or TRBD2 (5 bases each). The V and J ends lost 6 bases and 3 bases respectively, with 6 bases between them. The V gene's germline CDR1 is ENHRY and CDR2 SYGVKD. CDR3 length: 12 amino acids. CDR3 coding DNA: TGTGCCATCAGGGGGGACTACAATGAGCAGTTCTTC. It specifies CAIRGDYNEQFF.

The chain joins TRBV2 to TRBJ2-7; 12 bases agree with TRBD2. The germline V gene encodes CDR1 SNHLY and CDR2 FYNNEI. This CDR3 is built from 14 residues. The J segment lost 4 bases and the V segment lost 3 bases, leaving 1 base of the junction unmatched. CDR3 sequence (DNA): TGTGCCAGCAGTGACCTAGCGGGAGGGTACGAGCAGTACTTC. Translation: CASSDLAGGYEQYF.

CDR3 DNA sequence: TGCAGCGTTGTAGGCCAAATCAATGAGCAGTTCTTC. This sequence encodes CSVVGQINEQFF. The chain couples TRBV29-1 to TRBJ2-1; D gene unclear. Looked up from germline, CDR1 is SQVTM and CDR2 is ANQGSEA. The CDR3 sequence is 12 residues long. With 4 bases removed from V and 6 bases from J, the gap between germline ends came to 10 bases.

This chain joins TRBV2 and TRBJ2-7; TRBD1 agrees at 9 bases. There are 12 residues in the CDR3. Germline assignment: CDR1 SNHLY and CDR2 FYNNEI. The V segment lost 8 bases and the J segment 5 bases; nucleotides outside the gene matches: 4. The CDR3 reads CASGTGWNEQYF. The CDR3 nucleotides read TGTGCCAGCGGGACAGGGTGGAACGAGCAGTACTTC.

The chain joins TRBV7-8 to TRBJ2-3; D unclear. Germline CDR1 reads SGHVS; CDR2 reads FQNEAQ. V gave up 5 bases and J gave up 6 bases, with 12 bases separating them. The CDR3 has 13 amino acids. Written as DNA, the CDR3 is TGTGCCAGCAGCCCCCAGCTGGGCGATACGCAGTATTTT. This gives the protein CASSPQLGDTQYF.

The chain employs TRBV25-1 and TRBJ2-1, with D possibly called TRBD1 or TRBD2 (5 bases each). The CDR3 totals 11 residues. CDR1 MGHDK and CDR2 SYGVNS come from the germline V gene. Trimming stripped 8 bases from V and 8 bases from J, with 10 bases between. Written as DNA, the CDR3 is TGTGCCAGCTCAGAGGGGTATGAGCAGTTCTTC. This encodes CASSEGYEQFF.

The gene calls are TRBV7-2 and TRBJ2-7, with 8 nucleotides matching TRBD2. Germline loops: CDR1 SGHTA, CDR2 FQGNSA. Trimming removed 1 base from V and 5 bases from J; junction bases left unmatched: 10. CDR3 length: 16 amino acids. Here the CDR3 reads CASSLGFVLAGHEQYF. The CDR3 DNA is TGTGCCAGCAGCTTAGGATTCGTCCTAGCGGGCCACGAGCAGTACTTC.

The V and J genes are TRBV19 and TRBJ2-1, with D unresolved. V was trimmed by 8 bases and J by 0 bases, leaving 17 bases between them. This CDR3 contains 16 residues. Germline V gene data show CDR1 as LNHDA and CDR2 as SQIVND (reference sequence). CDR3 in DNA: TGTGCCAGTCAAGGGTCGGCCGACCGCTCCTACAATGAGCAGTTCTTC. Its protein product is CASQGSADRSYNEQFF.

This clone was observed a handful of times. V gene TRBV7-2 combines with J gene TRBJ2-3; D remains ambiguous. Germline CDR1 is SGHTA and CDR2 is FQGNSA. This CDR3 has 12 residues. V lost 5 bases, J lost 5 bases, and 8 bases lay in between. The CDR3 bases are TGTGCCAGCAGCCCCTGGGGAGATACGCAGTATTTT. Translated: CASSPWGDTQYF.

This clone was seen once. The genes are TRBV11-2 and TRBJ2-3; 8 bases are a match to TRBD2. The CDR3 extends over 14 amino acids. CDR1 SGHAT and CDR2 FQNNGV come from the germline V gene. Germline trimming cut 5 bases from V and 2 bases from J; bases unmatched to any gene: 3. CDR3 bases: TGTGCCAGCAGCCCGGGGGGGACCACAGATACGCAGTATTTT. Amino acid sequence: CASSPGGTTDTQYF.